This TCR beta chain was sequenced for a study of blood T cells in healthy people across ages. The use of a sample-barcoded 5' primer and a J-beta primer mix characterized a second PCR of 7 to 11 cycles. TCRdb recomputed calls from the 5' RACE reads with MiXCR, one row per CDR3 protein. This repertoire shows around 990,000 distinct CDR3 sequences, roughly a quarter found once; its top ten account for less than 0.85%. Trimming shortened V by 6 bases and J by 2 bases, and 17 bases separated the two germline ends. The V gene's germline CDR1 is ENHRY and CDR2 SYGVKD. This CDR3 comprises 15 residues. The sample was also linked to a second study, of T cells of mothers and their children.

Sequencing input: blood. The chain couples TRBV10-3 to TRBJ2-7; TRBD1 is a possible D gene (6 bases). This clonotype originated in a girl aged 2 to 10 in good health. The CDR3, as DNA: TGTGCCATCAGGGACGGGACACCAACGCCCTACGAGCAGTACTTC. It is translated as CAIRDGTPTPYEQYF.